This T cell receptor beta chain is from a study of shared clonotypes between healthy human individuals. Clones were sequenced by immunoSEQ multiplex PCR, and TCRdb holds only the in-frame ones, with some missing. Altogether approximately 2,000,000 clones are present, about 90% being singletons, with the ten largest covering about 0.41%. The CDR3 has 14 residues. V gave up 5 bases and J gave up 1 base, with 10 bases separating them. Germline V lookup: CDR1 MNHEY, CDR2 SVGAGI. A word on this clone: Its antigen is unknown. Additional DNA sequences in this sample encode the identical CDR3.

Notes on the study in general: When naive CD4 clonotypes were compared across a handful of donors, approximately 5% were shared.

The receptor was isolated from a man aged 18 to 30 in good health. Some clones in this sample may be carry-over from other donors' samples. The V and J genes are TRBV6-5 and TRBJ2-3; D possibly corresponds to TRBD2 (5 bases). Sequencing was performed on naive CD4+ T cells from PBMCs. Subset here: CD45RA+ positively selected. The CDR3 DNA is TGTGCCAGCAGTCAGAGAGCGGGCACAGATACGCAGTATTTT. As protein: CASSQRAGTDTQYF.